These 29 T cell receptor beta chains came from one sample sequenced in a study of cytomegalovirus exposure and HLA in healthy donors. PCR primers comprised 60 Vbeta and 13 Jbeta primers. TCRdb keeps only in-frame clones here, not all; method: immunoSEQ multiplex PCR. The sample holds some 150,000 clones, about 75% seen once. Sequenced sample: PBMCs. Source of these receptors: a man aged 18 to 35 in good health and CMV-seronegative.

This clone ranks as medium-sized. The chain combines TRBV2 with TRBJ2-7; 11 positions match TRBD1. J was trimmed by 3 bases and V by 9 bases; bases with no gene match: 1. Germline V gene lookup returns CDR1 SNHLY and CDR2 FYNNEI. This CDR3 spans 12 amino acids. The CDR3 loop is CARGTGGYEQYF. The CDR3 DNA sequence: TGTGCCAGGGGGACAGGGGGCTACGAGCAGTACTTC.

This chain connects TRBV7-6 to TRBJ2-3; TRBD2 aligns across 8 bases. V gave up 1 base and J gave up 5 bases; unmatched junction bases: 17. The germline V gene has CDR1 SGHVS and CDR2 FNYEAQ. This CDR3 is 19 amino acids long. The DNA of the CDR3 is TGTGCCAGCAGCTTAGTATCGGGGAGTACGGGGGGGCCCTTAGATACGCAGTATTTT. Translated: CASSLVSGSTGGPLDTQYF.

The chain recombines TRBV23-1 with TRBJ2-2; 8 nucleotides line up with TRBD1. TRBV23-1 belongs to the ORF category, with a function that is uncertain. J was trimmed by 0 bases and V by 6 bases; bases with no gene match: 6. The CDR3 totals 16 residues. Written as DNA, the CDR3 is TGCGCCAGCAGCCGGGGACAGGCATCGAACACCGGGGAGCTGTTTTTT. Translation gives CASSRGQASNTGELFF.

The chain is built from TRBV5-8 and TRBJ2-7, with unresolved D. V was cut by 1 base and J by 0 bases, with 8 bases left in between. The CDR3 is 14 residues long. Germline V gives CDR1 SGHTS, CDR2 YDEGEE. The CDR3 loop is CASSLQVNSYEQYF. The DNA of the CDR3 is TGTGCCAGCAGCTTGCAGGTAAACTCCTACGAGCAGTACTTC.

The V call is TRBV7-6, the J call TRBJ2-5, with TRBD1 matching over 7 bases. Germline V gene sequence: CDR1 SGHVS, CDR2 FNYEAQ. The CDR3 extends over 17 amino acids. V trimming: 4 bases; J trimming: 2 bases; junction bases outside the gene matches: 13. The CDR3 spells CASSSTLDRVPQETQYF. Here the CDR3 DNA reads TGTGCCAGCAGCTCGACGCTCGACAGGGTCCCTCAAGAGACCCAGTACTTC.

This clone was seen a few times. The chain uses TRBV27 and TRBJ1-2; no clear D gene. V gave up 5 bases and J gave up 5 bases, with 24 bases separating them. Germline V lookup: CDR1 MNHEY, CDR2 SMNVEV (reference sequence). The CDR3 totals 17 residues. The CDR3 DNA reads TGTGCCAGCAGTCCCCACTCGAGGCAGACGACGTTTTATGGCTACACCTTC. This encodes CASSPHSRQTTFYGYTF.

The V gene is TRBV5-1, the J gene TRBJ1-1; TRBD1 agrees at 8 bases. CDR3 length equals 15 residues. Germline V gene sequence: CDR1 SGHRS, CDR2 YFSETQ. V was clipped by 0 bases and J by 5 bases; unmatched bases: 6. The CDR3 here is CASSLGQGIWTEAFF. The DNA of the CDR3 is TGCGCCAGCAGCTTGGGACAGGGGATCTGGACTGAAGCTTTCTTT.

The chain employs TRBV28 and TRBJ1-1, with a tentative D call TRBD1 (6 bases). This CDR3 has 14 residues. V lost 3 bases to trimming and J lost 6 bases, with 14 bases between them. In germline, CDR1 is MDHEN, CDR2 SYDVKM. The CDR3 sequence is CASSLQGQDAEAFF. The CDR3 coding sequence is TGTGCCAGCAGTTTGCAGGGACAAGACGCTGAAGCTTTCTTT.

This rearrangement joins TRBV6-6 to TRBJ2-3, with 11 bases identical to TRBD2. V was clipped by 6 bases and J by 6 bases; unmatched bases: 11. Germline assignment: CDR1 MNHNY and CDR2 SVGAGI (reference sequence). The CDR3 has 16 amino acids. CDR3 sequence (DNA): TGTGCCAGCAGAACTGTAGCGGGAGGGCCTTCGGATACGCAGTATTTT. Translating it yields CASRTVAGGPSDTQYF.

This clone is a singleton in its sample. The rearrangement joins TRBV19 to TRBJ2-1; 12 nucleotides match TRBD2. The trim removed 4 bases at V and 2 bases at J, leaving 9 bases unmatched. Germline V gene data show CDR1 as LNHDA and CDR2 as SQIVND (reference sequence). CDR3 length: 18 residues. CDR3 in amino acids: CASSTTPGLAGTYNEQFF. The CDR3 DNA follows: TGTGCCAGTAGTACAACACCGGGACTAGCGGGTACCTACAATGAGCAGTTCTTC.

The chain links TRBV30 to TRBJ2-1; the match to TRBD2 covers 10 bases. The CDR3 contains 15 residues. Germline CDR1 is GTSNPN and CDR2 is SVGIG (reference sequence). Trimming took 4 bases from V and 2 from J; bases not matched to a gene: 5. Here the CDR3 reads CAWTERGGPYNEQFF. DNA of the CDR3: TGTGCCTGGACGGAGCGGGGGGGCCCCTACAATGAGCAGTTCTTC.

This clone was recorded only once. This rearrangement joins TRBV27 to TRBJ1-2, with D possibly being TRBD1 (5 bases). In germline, CDR1 is MNHEY, CDR2 SMNVEV (reference sequence). Trimming removed 9 bases from V and 8 bases from J, with 13 bases in between. The CDR3 spans 11 residues. DNA for the CDR3: TGTGCCAGTGGGGCCGGGTGGGGCTACACCTTC. Translated, it gives CASGAGWGYTF.

This chain uses TRBV29-1 with TRBJ1-4; D is unresolved. V gave up 4 bases and J gave up 5 bases, with 11 bases separating them. The V gene's germline CDR1 is SQVTM and CDR2 ANQGSEA. The CDR3 is made up of 13 amino acids. CDR3 DNA: TGCAGCGTTGGGCGGGGATTCAATGAAAAACTGTTTTTT. Its protein is CSVGRGFNEKLFF. Looking up the rest from reference TRBV29-1 and TRBJ1-4 gives the full variable domain: SAVISQKPSRDICQRGTSLTIQCQVDSQVTMMFWYRQQPGQSLTLIATANQGSEATYESGFVIDKFPISRPNLTFSTLTVSNMSPEDSSIYLCSVGRGFNEKLFFGSGTQLSVL.

The chain is built from TRBV7-3 and TRBJ2-7, with 7 bases that match TRBD1. Germline CDR1 is SGHTA and CDR2 is FQGTGA. The trim removed 5 bases at V and 6 bases at J, leaving 4 bases unmatched. The CDR3 length is 12 residues. The CDR3 bases are TGTGCCAGCAGCCAGACAGGGAGCGAGCAGTACTTC. Its protein is CASSQTGSEQYF.

The chain employs TRBV2 and TRBJ1-4; TRBD1 agrees at 9 bases. The V gene end was trimmed by 7 bases and the J gene end by 8 bases; junction bases not matched to a gene: 20. The length of the CDR3 is 18 residues. Germline CDR1 reads SNHLY; CDR2 reads FYNNEI. CDR3 coding DNA: TGTGCCAGCACGAGCTCCGGGACAGGGAAGGGGTTGGGCGAAAAACTGTTTTTT. It encodes CASTSSGTGKGLGEKLFF.

This chain uses TRBV7-3 with TRBJ2-3, with 7 bases aligning to TRBD1. CDR1 and CDR2 (germline): SGHTA, FQGTGA. The junction had 0 bases not matched to a gene; V was cut back by 0 bases and J by 0 bases. This CDR3 region has 15 residues. CDR3 protein: CASSLTGGSTDTQYF. The CDR3 nucleotides are TGTGCCAGCAGCTTAACAGGGGGCAGCACAGATACGCAGTATTTT.

V gene TRBV19 combines with J gene TRBJ1-4; 10 bases are shared with TRBD1. V lost 6 bases and J lost 0; bases outside the gene matches: 7. CDR3 size: 17 residues. From germline, CDR1 is LNHDA and CDR2 SQIVND (reference sequence). The CDR3 spells CASSPGTGAPTNEKLFF. CDR3 DNA sequence: TGTGCCAGTAGCCCCGGGACAGGGGCACCAACTAATGAAAAACTGTTTTTT.

The rearrangement uses TRBV4-2 and TRBJ2-7; TRBD1 might be the D (6 bases). This CDR3 has 14 amino acids. The ends were cut back, 0 bases at V and 2 bases at J, with 8 bases in the middle. Per the germline V gene, CDR1 is LGHNA and CDR2 is YNFKEQ. CDR3 sequence (DNA): TGTGCCAGCAGCCAAGATACAGGGCCCTACGAGCAGTACTTC. This sequence encodes CASSQDTGPYEQYF.

The V gene is TRBV5-1, the J gene TRBJ2-2; TRBD2 aligns across 7 bases. This CDR3 region has 15 residues. V gave up 4 bases and J gave up 0 bases; unmatched junction bases: 3. Germline V lookup: CDR1 SGHRS, CDR2 YFSETQ. The CDR3 loop is CASSRSGTNTGELFF. The CDR3 DNA is TGCGCCAGCAGCCGGAGCGGGACGAACACCGGGGAGCTGTTTTTT. Filled out from reference TRBV5-1 and TRBJ2-2, the complete variable domain reads KAGVTQTPRYLIKTRGQQVTLSCSPISGHRSVSWYQQTPGQGLQFLFEYFSETQRNKGNFPGRFSGRQFSNSRSEMNVSTLELGDSALYLCASSRSGTNTGELFFGEGSRLTVL.

This clone was recorded only once. The chain links TRBV30 to TRBJ2-2, with 14 positions matching TRBD2. This CDR3 is built from 15 residues. Germline trimming cut 8 bases from V and 5 bases from J; bases unmatched to any gene: 7. Germline assignment: CDR1 GTSNPN and CDR2 SVGIG (reference sequence). CDR3 protein: CAQGLAGAVTGELFF. The DNA of the CDR3 is TGTGCCCAGGGACTAGCGGGGGCCGTAACCGGGGAGCTGTTTTTT.

This clone was counted between two and nine times. The chain links TRBV29-1 to TRBJ2-7, with 12 positions matching TRBD1. With V trimmed by 8 bases and J by 6 bases, 8 bases remained unmatched. CDR3 length: 13 amino acids. The germline V gene encodes CDR1 SQVTM and CDR2 ANQGSEA. The CDR3 DNA is TGCAGCACGGGACAGGGGGCGCAAAGCGAGCAGTACTTC. It specifies CSTGQGAQSEQYF.

This rearrangement joins TRBV29-1 to TRBJ2-7; 11 nucleotides align to TRBD1. After removal of 4 bases from V and 3 bases from J, the junction contained 5 bases not matched to a gene. The germline V gene has CDR1 SQVTM and CDR2 ANQGSEA. The CDR3 extends over 14 amino acids. The CDR3 spells CSVGRDRGVYEQYF. Written as DNA, the CDR3 is TGCAGCGTTGGGCGGGACAGGGGGGTCTACGAGCAGTACTTC.

V gene TRBV19 combines with J gene TRBJ2-5; the D is unclear. This CDR3 is 14 amino acids long. V lost 3 bases and J 4 bases, leaving 12 bases between the germline ends. From germline, CDR1 is LNHDA and CDR2 SQIVND (reference sequence). CDR3 region: CASSMNTVRETQYF. The CDR3 DNA sequence: TGTGCCAGTAGTATGAATACAGTTCGAGAGACCCAGTACTTC.

The chain uses TRBV29-1 and TRBJ2-3; D not certain. Germline CDR1 and CDR2: SQVTM and ANQGSEA. CDR3 length: 16 amino acids. Trimming removed 7 bases at V and 1 base at J, with 21 bases between. The CDR3 DNA follows: TGCAGCGCTGGGCCTTTAACGCTCGGTCGCACAGATACGCAGTATTTT. Protein sequence: CSAGPLTLGRTDTQYF.

The CDR3 coding sequence is TGTGCCATCAGCGCCCCAGGGTCCCAAGAGACCCAGTACTTC. Translated: CAISAPGSQETQYF. The chain is built from TRBV10-3 and TRBJ2-5, with D possibly matching TRBD1 (5 bases). V gave up 6 bases and J gave up 1 base, with 12 bases separating them. Germline CDR1 ENHRY, CDR2 SYGVKD. CDR3 size: 14 residues.

V gene TRBV25-1 combines with J gene TRBJ2-3; 9 bases align to TRBD2. Germline V CDR1 and CDR2: MGHDK, SYGVNS. Losses at the gene ends were 0 bases for V and 0 bases for J; bases not matched to a gene: 4. This CDR3 is built from 17 residues. As DNA, the CDR3 is TGTGCCAGCAGTGAATATAGCGGGGGAACTAGCACAGATACGCAGTATTTT. Translating gives CASSEYSGGTSTDTQYF. Full variable domain (outside the CDR3, taken from reference TRBV25-1 and TRBJ2-3): EADIYQTPRYLVIGTGKKITLECSQTMGHDKMYWYQQDPGMELHLIHYSYGVNSTEKGDLSSESTVSRIRTEHFPLTLESARPSHTSQYLCASSEYSGGTSTDTQYFGPGTRLTVL.

V is TRBV4-1 and J is TRBJ2-7, with TRBD1 matching 10 bases. CDR3 length equals 14 residues. The germline V gene has CDR1 MGHRA and CDR2 YSYEKL. V was clipped by 4 bases and J by 6 bases; unmatched bases: 6. CDR3 protein: CASSLLGQGSEQYF. The CDR3 DNA reads as TGCGCCAGCAGCCTCCTGGGACAGGGGAGCGAGCAGTACTTC.

V and J are TRBV10-3 and TRBJ1-1, with 7 bases that match TRBD1. CDR3 length: 13 residues. Unmatched junction bases numbered 2, after V lost 6 bases and J lost 1 base. Per germline, CDR1 ENHRY and CDR2 SYGVKD. The CDR3 protein is CAIRGTENTEAFF. The CDR3 nucleotides are TGTGCCATCAGGGGGACAGAGAACACTGAAGCTTTCTTT.

V gene TRBV18 combines with J gene TRBJ2-3; no definite D call. The CDR3 contains 11 residues. The V end lost 4 bases, the J end lost 5 bases, and 4 bases lay between the germline ends. Germline-derived CDR1 and CDR2 are KGHSH and LQKENI. CDR3 sequence: CASSREDTQYF. CDR3 DNA sequence: TGTGCCAGCTCACGCGAAGATACGCAGTATTTT.